The clone carrying this T cell receptor beta chain was seen at least ten times. This record comes from a study of T-cell memory formation after mild COVID-19. Trimming removed 4 bases from V and 5 bases from J, with 8 bases in between. Germline V gene lookup returns CDR1 MNHEY and CDR2 SVGEGT. The CDR3 consists of 12 residues. TCRdb used MiXCR to reprocess the 5' RACE reads, holding one entry per CDR3 protein. The sample has about 120,000 distinct CDR3 sequences, 22% seen once. This receptor was taken from a man in his late teens or twenties who had mild COVID-19 (a few samples of this study predate the infection). Cell type and time point are not known. The V call is TRBV6-2 or TRBV6-3, the J call TRBJ1-1; tentative D call: TRBD1 (5 bases). The sample was PBMCs or a T cell subset sorted from them (not recorded which). The CDR3 sequence is CASSFRVTEAFF. The CDR3 bases are TGTGCCAGCAGTTTCAGGGTTACTGAAGCTTTCTTT.